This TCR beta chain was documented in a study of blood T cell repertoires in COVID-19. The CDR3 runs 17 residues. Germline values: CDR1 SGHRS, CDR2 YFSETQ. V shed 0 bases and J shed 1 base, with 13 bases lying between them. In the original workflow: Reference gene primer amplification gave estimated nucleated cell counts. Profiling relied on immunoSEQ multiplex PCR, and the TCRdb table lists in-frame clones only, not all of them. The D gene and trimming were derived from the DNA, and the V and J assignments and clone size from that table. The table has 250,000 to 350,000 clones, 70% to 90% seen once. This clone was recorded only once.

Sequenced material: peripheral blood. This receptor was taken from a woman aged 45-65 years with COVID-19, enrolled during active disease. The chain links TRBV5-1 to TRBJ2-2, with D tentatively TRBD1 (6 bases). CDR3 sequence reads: CASSLGLGTQNTGELFF. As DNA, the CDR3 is TGCGCCAGCAGCTTGGGGCTCGGGACACAGAACACCGGGGAGCTGTTTTTT.